Following are 13 T cell receptor beta chains from one sample sequenced in a study of blood T cell repertoires in COVID-19. The table came from immunoSEQ multiplex PCR; TCRdb's copy has only in-frame clones and leaves some out. The table shows more than 4,000 clones, with 70% to 90% occurring only once. Sequences were obtained from peripheral blood. Every receptor here comes from a woman older than 75 with acute or convalescent COVID-19.

The V gene is TRBV6-6, the J gene TRBJ2-7; 9 bases fit TRBD2. Trimming cost V 0 bases and J 6 bases; bases outside gene matches: 9. CDR1 is MNHNY and CDR2 is SVGAGI in the germline V gene (reference sequence). This CDR3 has 16 residues. The CDR3 nucleotides read TGTGCCAGCAGTTACTCGAGGGGCGGGGGGGCCTCCGAGCAGTACTTC. Amino acid sequence: CASSYSRGGGASEQYF.

The rearrangement links TRBV9 to TRBJ1-6; tentatively, D is TRBD1 (5 bases). This CDR3 has 17 amino acids. The germline V gene has CDR1 SGDLS and CDR2 YYNGEE. The V and J ends lost 0 bases and 4 bases respectively, with 14 bases between them. DNA of the CDR3: TGTGCCAGCAGCGTAGGGGTGGGGCGGTCTTATAATTCACCCCTCCACTTT. Translated, it gives CASSVGVGRSYNSPLHF.

The chain joins TRBV5-1 to TRBJ1-1; D uncertain. Trimming cost V 2 bases and J 4 bases, with 12 bases left between them. This CDR3 region has 14 residues. Germline CDR1 and CDR2: SGHRS and YFSETQ. The CDR3 loop reads CASSFAGSGTEAFF. The CDR3 region has the DNA TGCGCCAGCAGCTTTGCAGGAAGCGGCACTGAAGCTTTCTTT.

The genes are TRBV14 and TRBJ2-1, with 9 bases identical to TRBD2. This CDR3 has 15 residues. V dropped 2 bases and J dropped 4; count of bases not matched to a gene: 3. CDR1 SGHDN and CDR2 FVKESK come from the germline V gene. CDR3 residues: CASSQFSGGYNEQFF. The CDR3 DNA follows: TGTGCCAGCAGCCAATTTAGCGGGGGTTACAATGAGCAGTTCTTC.

This clone was recorded only once. This chain joins TRBV9 and TRBJ2-5, with 8 bases identical to TRBD2. This CDR3 is 14 amino acids long. The germline CDR1 and CDR2 sequences are SGDLS and YYNGEE. V was pared by 4 bases and J by 5 bases, with 7 bases of the junction left unmatched. CDR3 residues: CASSIGTRAETQYF. For the CDR3, the DNA is TGTGCCAGCAGCATCGGGACTAGAGCTGAGACCCAGTACTTC.

This sequence joins TRBV6-5 and TRBJ2-7; 7 bases map to TRBD1. Looked up from germline, CDR1 is MNHEY and CDR2 is SVGAGI. This CDR3 has 14 amino acids. The V and J ends lost 5 bases and 0 bases, in that order; junction bases with no gene match: 4. DNA of the CDR3: TGTGCCAGCAGTAGGGGGCCAAGCTCCTACGAGCAGTACTTC. It codes for CASSRGPSSYEQYF.

The rearrangement links TRBV18 to TRBJ2-3; D is possibly TRBD2 (5 bases). The CDR3 extends over 15 amino acids. In germline, CDR1 is KGHSH, CDR2 LQKENI. V dropped 6 bases and J dropped 6 bases, with 19 bases sitting between them. DNA for the CDR3: TGTGCCAGCTCCCGACCCCGACCCGCGGGCGATACGCAGTATTTT. This translates into CASSRPRPAGDTQYF.

This chain's CDR3 is CASSPSTNNEQFF. The CDR3 DNA reads TGCGCCAGCAGTCCGTCTACCAACAATGAGCAGTTCTTC. The rearrangement joins TRBV10-1 to TRBJ2-1; the D is unclear. This CDR3 region has 13 residues. The ends were cut back, 5 bases at V and 5 bases at J, with 10 bases in the middle. CDR1 is WNHNN and CDR2 is SYGVQD in the germline V gene (reference sequence).

This chain uses TRBV6-5 with TRBJ1-2, with 7 nucleotides matching TRBD1. With 6 bases clipped from V and 7 bases from J, the junction kept 11 bases outside the gene matches. Germline V gene sequence: CDR1 MNHEY, CDR2 SVGAGI. The CDR3 sequence is 14 residues long. CDR3 coding DNA: TGTGCCAGCAGCCGACTTGACAGGGACTCTGGCTACACCTTC. This sequence encodes CASSRLDRDSGYTF.

In its sample, this clone was seen a few times. This sequence joins TRBV19 and TRBJ1-5; tentatively, D is TRBD1 (6 bases). The germline V gene has CDR1 LNHDA and CDR2 SQIVND (reference sequence). Trimming left V 3 bases short and J 1 base short, with 10 bases between. The CDR3 loop spans 15 amino acids. The DNA of the CDR3 is TGTGCCAGTAGTATGGGGGCAATGAGCAATCAGCCCCAGCATTTT. Translating it yields CASSMGAMSNQPQHF.

This clone appeared once. This rearrangement joins TRBV7-9 to TRBJ2-5; 8 nucleotides align to TRBD2. Germline V gene sequence: CDR1 SEHNR, CDR2 FQNEAQ (reference sequence). This CDR3 comprises 17 residues. The V and J ends lost 5 bases and 4 bases, in that order; junction bases with no gene match: 15. CDR3 sequence (DNA): TGTGCCAGCAGCCCCACCGGAGCGGGGGAGGGGGGAGAGACCCAGTACTTC. It codes for CASSPTGAGEGGETQYF.

This chain uses TRBV3-1 (or the pseudogene TRBV3-2) with TRBJ1-2, with TRBD1 matching over 9 bases. Germline loops: CDR1 LGHDT, CDR2 YNNKEL (reference sequence). The V and J ends lost 1 base and 12 bases, in that order; junction bases with no gene match: 6. The CDR3 runs to 13 residues. Here the CDR3 reads CASSQGQGVVDTF. DNA of the CDR3: TGTGCCAGCAGCCAAGGACAGGGGGTTGTTGACACCTTC.

This sequence joins TRBV5-8 and TRBJ1-1, with D perhaps TRBD1 (6 bases). Trimming took 3 bases from V and 11 from J, leaving 14 bases between them. The CDR3 contains 12 residues. Looked up from germline, CDR1 is SGHTS and CDR2 is YDEGEE. As DNA, the CDR3 is TGTGCCAGCAGCTCGAACAGGGTCGGCGCTTTCTTT. This encodes CASSSNRVGAFF.